A single sample gave rise to the 7 T cell receptor beta chains below, sequenced in a study of cytomegalovirus exposure and HLA in healthy donors. Assay used: immunoSEQ multiplex PCR; TCRdb lists only in-frame clones, some missing. This sample has approximately 120,000 clones, with around 94% found just once. Sequenced input: PBMCs. The receptors shown here come from a woman younger than 35 in good health and CMV-seronegative.

The chain uses TRBV4-2 and TRBJ2-2, with 8 bases that match TRBD2. The CDR3 totals 15 residues. The V gene's germline CDR1 is LGHNA and CDR2 YNFKEQ. The V gene end was trimmed by 7 bases and the J gene end by 2 bases; junction bases not matched to a gene: 6. CDR3 amino acids: CASTSGLDNTGELFF. CDR3 in DNA: TGTGCCAGCACTTCGGGACTAGATAACACCGGGGAGCTGTTTTTT.

The chain uses TRBV5-6 and TRBJ1-2; 11 bases line up with TRBD1. V shed 0 bases, J shed 3 bases, and the junction held 4 bases outside the gene matches. The germline V gene has CDR1 SGHDT and CDR2 YYEEEE. There are 16 residues in the CDR3. CDR3 nucleotide sequence: TGTGCCAGCAGCTTGGGAATGGGACAGGGGGACTATGGCTACACCTTC. It specifies CASSLGMGQGDYGYTF. The whole variable domain, remainder taken from reference TRBV5-6 and TRBJ1-2, is DAGVTQSPTHLIKTRGQQVTLRCSPKSGHDTVSWYQQALGQGPQFIFQYYEEEERQRGNFPDRFSGHQFPNYSSELNVNALLLGDSALYLCASSLGMGQGDYGYTFGSGTRLTVV.

V usage is TRBV6-1 and J usage is TRBJ1-5; tentative D call: TRBD1 (5 bases). Trimming removed 7 bases at V and 6 bases at J, with 13 bases between. The CDR3 is 13 amino acids. The V gene's germline CDR1 is MNHNS and CDR2 SASEGT. CDR3 coding DNA: TGTGCCAGCACCCAGGGCTTAGGTCAGCCCCAGCATTTT. This gives the protein CASTQGLGQPQHF.

V is TRBV9 and J is TRBJ2-6, with D tentatively TRBD2 (7 bases). The CDR3 loop spans 15 amino acids. Germline V gene lookup returns CDR1 SGDLS and CDR2 YYNGEE. Trimming pared 4 bases from V and 4 bases from J, leaving 12 bases between. CDR3 sequence: CASSPRGAGANVLTF. The CDR3 nucleotides are TGTGCCAGCAGCCCCCGGGGGGCCGGGGCCAACGTCCTGACTTTC.

V gene TRBV11-1 combines with J gene TRBJ1-1; 8 nucleotides agree with TRBD1. The CDR3 extends over 14 amino acids. Germline-derived CDR1 and CDR2 are SGHAT and FQDESV (reference sequence). J was trimmed by 4 bases and V by 7 bases; bases with no gene match: 8. The CDR3 spells CASMILDRATEAFF. The CDR3 DNA is TGTGCCAGCATGATACTGGACAGGGCCACTGAAGCTTTCTTT.

V gene TRBV10-1 combines with J gene TRBJ2-1; TRBD2 agrees at 11 bases. The CDR3 covers 15 residues. Germline assignment: CDR1 WNHNN and CDR2 SYGVQD (reference sequence). Losses at the gene ends were 6 bases for V and 7 bases for J; bases not matched to a gene: 8. The chain's CDR3 is CASRPGTSGPNEQFF. In nucleotides, the CDR3 is TGCGCCAGCAGACCCGGGACTAGCGGACCTAATGAGCAGTTCTTC.

The V call is TRBV7-6, the J call TRBJ2-3, with 7 bases that match TRBD1. Germline CDR1 and CDR2: SGHVS and FNYEAQ. The CDR3 spans 16 residues. V shed 4 bases and J 0 bases; nucleotides not matched to a gene: 7. The CDR3 spells CASSYSGTVSTDTQYF. In nucleotides, the CDR3 is TGTGCCAGCAGCTATTCCGGGACAGTTAGCACAGATACGCAGTATTTT.